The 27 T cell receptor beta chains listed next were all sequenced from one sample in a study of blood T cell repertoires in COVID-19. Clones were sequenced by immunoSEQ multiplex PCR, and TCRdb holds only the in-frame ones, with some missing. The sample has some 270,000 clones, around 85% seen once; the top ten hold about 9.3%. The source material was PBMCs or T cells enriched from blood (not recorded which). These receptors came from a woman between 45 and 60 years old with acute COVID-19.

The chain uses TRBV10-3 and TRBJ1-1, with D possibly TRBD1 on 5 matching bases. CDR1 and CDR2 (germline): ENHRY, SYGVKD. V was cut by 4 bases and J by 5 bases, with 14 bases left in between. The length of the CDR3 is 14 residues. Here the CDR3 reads CAISVGGGWTEAFF. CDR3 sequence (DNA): TGTGCCATCAGTGTGGGGGGGGGTTGGACTGAAGCTTTCTTT.

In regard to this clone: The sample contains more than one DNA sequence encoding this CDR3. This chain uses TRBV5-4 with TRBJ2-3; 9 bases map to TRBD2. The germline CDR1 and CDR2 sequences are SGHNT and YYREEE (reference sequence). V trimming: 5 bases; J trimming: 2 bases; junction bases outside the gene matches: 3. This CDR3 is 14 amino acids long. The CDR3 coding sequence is TGTGCCAGCAGTCTAGCGGGGCCCACAGATACGCAGTATTTT. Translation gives CASSLAGPTDTQYF.

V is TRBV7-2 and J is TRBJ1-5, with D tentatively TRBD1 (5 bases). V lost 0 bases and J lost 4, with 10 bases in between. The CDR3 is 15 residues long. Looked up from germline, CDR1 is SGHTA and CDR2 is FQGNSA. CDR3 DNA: TGTGCCAGCAGCTTAGCGGGGGGGAATAATCAGCCCCAGCATTTT. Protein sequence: CASSLAGGNNQPQHF. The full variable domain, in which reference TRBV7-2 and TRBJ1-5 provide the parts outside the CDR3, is GAGVSQSPSNKVTEKGKDVELRCDPISGHTALYWYRQSLGQGLEFLIYFQGNSAPDKSGLPSDRFSAERTGGSVSTLTIQRTQQEDSAVYLCASSLAGGNNQPQHFGDGTRLSIL.

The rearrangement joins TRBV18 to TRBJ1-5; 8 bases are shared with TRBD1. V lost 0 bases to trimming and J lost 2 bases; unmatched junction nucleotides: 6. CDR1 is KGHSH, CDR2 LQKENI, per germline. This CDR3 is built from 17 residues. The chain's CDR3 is CASSPPSGGDGNQPQHF. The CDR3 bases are TGTGCCAGCTCACCACCGTCAGGGGGCGACGGCAATCAGCCCCAGCATTTT.

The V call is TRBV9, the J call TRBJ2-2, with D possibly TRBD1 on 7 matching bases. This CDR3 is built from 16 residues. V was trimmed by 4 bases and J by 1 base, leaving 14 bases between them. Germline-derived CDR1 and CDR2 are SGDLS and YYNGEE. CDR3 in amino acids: CASSLGGGLNTGELFF. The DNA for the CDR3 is TGTGCCAGCAGCCTCGGAGGGGGCTTGAACACCGGGGAGCTGTTTTTT. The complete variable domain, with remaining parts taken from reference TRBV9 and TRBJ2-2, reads DSGVTQTPKHLITATGQRVTLRCSPRSGDLSVYWYQQSLDQGLQFLIQYYNGEERAKGNILERFSAQQFPDLHSELNLSSLELGDSALYFCASSLGGGLNTGELFFGEGSRLTVL.

In DNA form, the CDR3 reads TGCGCCAGCAGCCAAGAGAGAGGATCGGCATTCTATGGCTACACCTTC. This gives the protein CASSQERGSAFYGYTF. The chain joins TRBV4-3 to TRBJ1-2; D is ambiguous. V was cut by 0 bases and J by 4 bases, with 15 bases left in between. Germline V gene lookup returns CDR1 LGHNA and CDR2 YSLEER. This CDR3 comprises 16 residues.

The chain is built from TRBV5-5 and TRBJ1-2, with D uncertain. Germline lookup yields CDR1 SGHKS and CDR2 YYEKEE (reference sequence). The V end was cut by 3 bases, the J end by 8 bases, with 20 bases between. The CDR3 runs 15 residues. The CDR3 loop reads CASSSGGQDRKGYTF. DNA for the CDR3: TGTGCCAGCAGCTCTGGCGGGCAGGATCGGAAAGGCTACACCTTC.

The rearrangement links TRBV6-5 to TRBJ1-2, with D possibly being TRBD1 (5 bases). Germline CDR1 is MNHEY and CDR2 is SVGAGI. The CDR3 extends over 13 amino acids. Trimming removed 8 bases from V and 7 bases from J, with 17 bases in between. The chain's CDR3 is CASGETVHRGYTF. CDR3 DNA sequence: TGTGCCAGCGGCGAGACAGTACACCGTGGCTACACCTTC.

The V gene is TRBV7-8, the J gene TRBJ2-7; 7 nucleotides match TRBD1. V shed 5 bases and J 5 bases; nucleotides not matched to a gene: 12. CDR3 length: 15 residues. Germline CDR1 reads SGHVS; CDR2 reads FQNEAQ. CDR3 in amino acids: CASSPRQGSSNEQYF. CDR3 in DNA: TGTGCCAGCAGCCCCCGACAGGGATCTAGTAACGAGCAGTACTTC. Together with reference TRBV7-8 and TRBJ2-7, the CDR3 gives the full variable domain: GAGVSQSPRYKVAKRGQDVALRCDPISGHVSLFWYQQALGQGPEFLTYFQNEAQLDKSGLPSDRFFAERPEGSVSTLKIQRTQQEDSAVYLCASSPRQGSSNEQYFGPGTRLTVT.

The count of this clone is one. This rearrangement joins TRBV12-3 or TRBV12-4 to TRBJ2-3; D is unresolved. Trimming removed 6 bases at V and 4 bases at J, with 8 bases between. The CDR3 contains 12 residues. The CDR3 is CASRWAADTQYF. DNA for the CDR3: TGTGCCAGCAGATGGGCCGCAGATACGCAGTATTTT.

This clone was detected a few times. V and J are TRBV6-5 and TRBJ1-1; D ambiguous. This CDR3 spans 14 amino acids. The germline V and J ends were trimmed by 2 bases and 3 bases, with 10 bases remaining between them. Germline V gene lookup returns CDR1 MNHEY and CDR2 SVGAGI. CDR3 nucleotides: TGTGCCAGCAGTTACCGACGGGTTGACACTGAAGCTTTCTTT. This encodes CASSYRRVDTEAFF.

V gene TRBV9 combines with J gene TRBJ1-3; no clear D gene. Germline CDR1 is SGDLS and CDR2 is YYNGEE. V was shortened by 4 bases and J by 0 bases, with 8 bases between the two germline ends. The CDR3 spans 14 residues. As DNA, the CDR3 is TGTGCCAGCAGCACTTCGCTCTCTGGAAACACCATATATTTT. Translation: CASSTSLSGNTIYF. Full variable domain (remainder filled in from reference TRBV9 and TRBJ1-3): DSGVTQTPKHLITATGQRVTLRCSPRSGDLSVYWYQQSLDQGLQFLIQYYNGEERAKGNILERFSAQQFPDLHSELNLSSLELGDSALYFCASSTSLSGNTIYFGEGSWLTVV.

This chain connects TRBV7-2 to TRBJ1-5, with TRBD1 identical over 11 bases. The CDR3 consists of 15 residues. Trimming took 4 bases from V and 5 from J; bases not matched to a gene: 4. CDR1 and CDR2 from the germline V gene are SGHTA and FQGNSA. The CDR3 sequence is CASSSRGQGDQPQHF. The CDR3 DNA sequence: TGTGCCAGCAGCTCTAGGGGACAGGGGGATCAGCCCCAGCATTTT.

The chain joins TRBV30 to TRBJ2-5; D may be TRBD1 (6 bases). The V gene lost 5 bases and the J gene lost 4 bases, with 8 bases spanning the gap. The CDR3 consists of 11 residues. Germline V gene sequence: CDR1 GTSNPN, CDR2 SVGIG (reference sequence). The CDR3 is CAWGRGETQYF. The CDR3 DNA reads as TGTGCCTGGGGCAGGGGAGAGACCCAGTACTTC.

The CDR3 coding sequence is TGTGCCAGCAGCCCTACAGGGGGCGGGGAGCTGTTTTTT. Translating gives CASSPTGGGELFF. The chain has TRBV6-6 and TRBJ2-2, with TRBD1 identical over 8 bases. V trimming: 6 bases; J trimming: 7 bases; junction bases outside the gene matches: 4. The CDR3 spans 13 residues. Germline-derived CDR1 and CDR2 are MNHNY and SVGAGI (reference sequence).

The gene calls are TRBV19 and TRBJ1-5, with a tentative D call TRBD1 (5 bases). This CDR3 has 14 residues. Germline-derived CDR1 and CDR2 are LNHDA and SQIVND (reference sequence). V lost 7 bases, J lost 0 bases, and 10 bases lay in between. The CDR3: CASTKTGSNQPQHF. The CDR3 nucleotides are TGTGCCAGTACGAAAACAGGTAGCAATCAGCCCCAGCATTTT. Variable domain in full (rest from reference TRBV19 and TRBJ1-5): DGGITQSPKYLFRKEGQNVTLSCEQNLNHDAMYWYRQDPGQGLRLIYYSQIVNDFQKGDIAEGYSVSREKKESFPLTVTSAQKNPTAFYLCASTKTGSNQPQHFGDGTRLSIL.

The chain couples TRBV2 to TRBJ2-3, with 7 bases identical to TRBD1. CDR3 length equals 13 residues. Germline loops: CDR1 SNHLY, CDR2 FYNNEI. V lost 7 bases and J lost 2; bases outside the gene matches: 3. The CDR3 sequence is CASKGQITDTQYF. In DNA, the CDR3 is TGTGCCAGCAAGGGACAGATCACAGATACGCAGTATTTT.

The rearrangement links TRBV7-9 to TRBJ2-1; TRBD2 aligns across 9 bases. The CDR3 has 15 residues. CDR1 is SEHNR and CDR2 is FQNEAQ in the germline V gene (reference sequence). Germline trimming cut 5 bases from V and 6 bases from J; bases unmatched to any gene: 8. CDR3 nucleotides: TGTGCCAGCAGCCCGCGGGGGGGCGGATTCAATGAGCAGTTCTTC. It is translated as CASSPRGGGFNEQFF.

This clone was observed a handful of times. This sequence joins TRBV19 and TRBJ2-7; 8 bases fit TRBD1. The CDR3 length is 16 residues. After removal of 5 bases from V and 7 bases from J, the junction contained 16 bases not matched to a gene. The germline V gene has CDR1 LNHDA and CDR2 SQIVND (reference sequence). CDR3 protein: CASSRARDRTGGEQYF. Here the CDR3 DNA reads TGTGCCAGTAGTCGAGCCCGGGACAGGACTGGGGGGGAGCAGTACTTC.

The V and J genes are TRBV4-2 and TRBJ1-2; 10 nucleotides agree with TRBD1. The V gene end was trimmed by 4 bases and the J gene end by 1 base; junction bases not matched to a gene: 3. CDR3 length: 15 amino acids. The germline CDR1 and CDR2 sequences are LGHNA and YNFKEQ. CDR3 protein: CASSRGTGDNYGYTF. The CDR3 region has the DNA TGTGCCAGCAGCCGCGGGACAGGGGATAACTATGGCTACACCTTC.

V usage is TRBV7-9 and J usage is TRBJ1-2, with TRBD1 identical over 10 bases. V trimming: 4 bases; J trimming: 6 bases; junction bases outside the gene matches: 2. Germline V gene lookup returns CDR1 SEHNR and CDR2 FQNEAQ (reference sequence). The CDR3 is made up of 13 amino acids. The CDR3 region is CASSSTGGDGYTF. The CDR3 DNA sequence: TGTGCCAGCAGCTCGACAGGGGGCGATGGCTACACCTTC.

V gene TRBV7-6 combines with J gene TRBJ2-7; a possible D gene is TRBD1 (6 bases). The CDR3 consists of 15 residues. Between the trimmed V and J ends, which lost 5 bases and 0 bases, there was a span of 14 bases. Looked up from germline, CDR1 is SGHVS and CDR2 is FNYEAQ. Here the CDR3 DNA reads TGTGCCAGCAGCCCCCAGGGGTTTAGCTCCTACGAGCAGTACTTC. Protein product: CASSPQGFSSYEQYF. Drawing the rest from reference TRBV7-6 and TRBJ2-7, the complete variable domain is GAGVSQSPRYKVTKRGQDVALRCDPISGHVSLYWYRQALGQGPEFLTYFNYEAQQDKSGLPNDRFSAERPEGSISTLTIQRTEQRDSAMYRCASSPQGFSSYEQYFGPGTRLTVT.

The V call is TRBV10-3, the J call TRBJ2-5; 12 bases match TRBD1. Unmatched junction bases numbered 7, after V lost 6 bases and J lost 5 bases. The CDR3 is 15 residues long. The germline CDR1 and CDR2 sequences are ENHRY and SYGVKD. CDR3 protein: CAISRDRGLLETQYF. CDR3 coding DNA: TGTGCCATCAGCCGGGACAGGGGGCTGTTGGAGACCCAGTACTTC.

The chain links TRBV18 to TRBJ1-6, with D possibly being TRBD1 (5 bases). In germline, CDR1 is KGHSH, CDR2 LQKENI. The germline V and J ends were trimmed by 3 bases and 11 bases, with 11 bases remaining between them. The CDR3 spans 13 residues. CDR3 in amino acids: CASSPETETPLHF. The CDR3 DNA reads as TGTGCCAGCTCACCCGAGACAGAAACACCCCTCCACTTT.

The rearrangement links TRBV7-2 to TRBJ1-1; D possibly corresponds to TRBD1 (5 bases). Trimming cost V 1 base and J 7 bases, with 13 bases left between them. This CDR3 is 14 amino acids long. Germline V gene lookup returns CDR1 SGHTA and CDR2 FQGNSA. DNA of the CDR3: TGTGCCAGCAGCTTAGAATGGCAGGGAAATGAAGCTTTCTTT. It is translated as CASSLEWQGNEAFF. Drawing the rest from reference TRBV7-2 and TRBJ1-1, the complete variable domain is GAGVSQSPSNKVTEKGKDVELRCDPISGHTALYWYRQSLGQGLEFLIYFQGNSAPDKSGLPSDRFSAERTGGSVSTLTIQRTQQEDSAVYLCASSLEWQGNEAFFGQGTRLTVV.

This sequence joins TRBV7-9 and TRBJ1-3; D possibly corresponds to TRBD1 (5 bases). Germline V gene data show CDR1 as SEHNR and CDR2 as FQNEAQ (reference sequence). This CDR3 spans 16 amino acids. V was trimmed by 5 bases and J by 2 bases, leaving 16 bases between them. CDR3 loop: CASSPAGRVAGNTIYF. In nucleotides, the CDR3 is TGTGCCAGCAGCCCCGCCGGCAGGGTGGCTGGAAACACCATATATTTT.

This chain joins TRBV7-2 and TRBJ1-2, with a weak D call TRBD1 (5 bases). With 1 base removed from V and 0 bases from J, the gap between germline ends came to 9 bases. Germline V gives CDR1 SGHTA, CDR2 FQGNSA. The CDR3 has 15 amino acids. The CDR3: CASSLGTFPNYGYTF. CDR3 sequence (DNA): TGTGCCAGCAGCTTAGGGACATTCCCTAACTATGGCTACACCTTC. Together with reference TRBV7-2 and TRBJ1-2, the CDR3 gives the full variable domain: GAGVSQSPSNKVTEKGKDVELRCDPISGHTALYWYRQSLGQGLEFLIYFQGNSAPDKSGLPSDRFSAERTGGSVSTLTIQRTQQEDSAVYLCASSLGTFPNYGYTFGSGTRLTVV.